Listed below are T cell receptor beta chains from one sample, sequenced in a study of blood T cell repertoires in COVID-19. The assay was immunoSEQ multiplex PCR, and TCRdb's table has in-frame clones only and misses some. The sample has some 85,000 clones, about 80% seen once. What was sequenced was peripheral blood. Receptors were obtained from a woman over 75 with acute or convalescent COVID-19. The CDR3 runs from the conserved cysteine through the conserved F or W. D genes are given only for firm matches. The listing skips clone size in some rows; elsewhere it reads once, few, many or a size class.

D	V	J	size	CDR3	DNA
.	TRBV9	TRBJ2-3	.	CASSVGDPNTDTQYF	TGTGCCAGCAGCGTAGGCGATCCCAACACAGATACGCAGTATTTT
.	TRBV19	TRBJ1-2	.	CASSIGRDYGYTF	TGTGCCAGTAGTATTGGGAGGGACTATGGCTACACCTTC
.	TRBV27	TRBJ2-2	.	CASSSRPGTNTGELFF	TGTGCCAGCAGTTCGCGACCCGGGACGAACACCGGGGAGCTGTTTTTT
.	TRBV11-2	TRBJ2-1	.	CASSPRYRSSYNEQFF	TGTGCCAGCAGCCCCCGATACAGGAGCTCCTACAATGAGCAGTTCTTC
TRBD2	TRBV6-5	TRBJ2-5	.	CASSPRTSGTLTQYF	TGTGCCAGCAGTCCCCGGACTAGCGGAACCCTGACCCAGTACTTC
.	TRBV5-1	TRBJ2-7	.	CASSLAAAYEQYF	TGCGCCAGCAGCTTGGCAGCGGCCTACGAGCAGTACTTC
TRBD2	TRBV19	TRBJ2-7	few	CASQTSIGVYEQYF	TGTGCCAGTCAGACTAGCATCGGTGTTTACGAGCAGTACTTC
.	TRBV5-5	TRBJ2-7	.	CASSLGVYEQYF	TGTGCCAGCAGCTTGGGTGTATACGAGCAGTACTTC
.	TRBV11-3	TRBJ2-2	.	CASNQAGGTGELFF	TGTGCCAGCAACCAGGCAGGGGGGACCGGGGAGCTGTTTTTT
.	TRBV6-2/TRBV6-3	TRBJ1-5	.	CASSYEAGVQPQHF	TGTGCCAGCAGTTACGAGGCAGGGGTTCAGCCCCAGCATTTT
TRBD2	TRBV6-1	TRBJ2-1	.	CASSARLAGSYNEQFF	TGTGCCAGCAGTGCGAGACTAGCGGGCTCTTACAATGAGCAGTTCTTC
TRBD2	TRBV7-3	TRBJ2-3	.	CASSRLAGGGTDTQYF	TGTGCCAGCAGCCGATTAGCGGGGGGTGGGACAGATACGCAGTATTTT
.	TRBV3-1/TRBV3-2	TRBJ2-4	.	CASSHGTQNIQYF	TGTGCCAGCAGCCACGGGACTCAAAACATTCAGTACTTC
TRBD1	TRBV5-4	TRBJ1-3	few	CASTIGGGAYGNTIYF	TGTGCCAGCACCATAGGAGGGGGCGCGTATGGAAACACCATATATTTT
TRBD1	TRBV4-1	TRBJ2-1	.	CASSHLGTGRNEQFF	TGCGCCAGCAGCCACCTAGGGACAGGGCGAAATGAGCAGTTCTTC
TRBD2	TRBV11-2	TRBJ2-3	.	CASSFGTSGGTDTQYF	TGTGCCAGCAGCTTTGGGACTAGCGGGGGCACAGATACGCAGTATTTT
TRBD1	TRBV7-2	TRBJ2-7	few	CASSLVGQDYEQYF	TGTGCCAGCAGCTTAGTAGGACAGGACTACGAGCAGTACTTC
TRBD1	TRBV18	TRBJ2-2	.	CASSPTQGANTGELFF	TGTGCCAGCTCACCAACCCAGGGGGCCAACACCGGGGAGCTGTTTTTT
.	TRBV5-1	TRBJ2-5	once	CASIQLPQETQYF	TGCGCCAGCATCCAACTACCACAAGAGACCCAGTACTTC
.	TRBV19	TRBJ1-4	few	CASSMRVQLNEKLFF	TGTGCCAGTAGTATGAGGGTACAGCTTAATGAAAAACTGTTTTTT
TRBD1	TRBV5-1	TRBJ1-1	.	CASSFGTAAEAFF	TGCGCCAGCAGCTTTGGGACAGCCGCTGAAGCTTTCTTT
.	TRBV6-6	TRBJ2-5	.	CASSYWRRAEETQYF	TGTGCCAGCAGTTACTGGCGGAGGGCAGAAGAGACCCAGTACTTC
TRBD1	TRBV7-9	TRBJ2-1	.	CASSQGQGRLNYNEQFF	TGTGCCAGCAGCCAAGGACAGGGCCGACTCAACTACAATGAGCAGTTCTTC
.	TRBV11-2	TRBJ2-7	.	CASSVTGQTHYEQYF	TGTGCCAGCAGCGTAACAGGACAGACCCATTACGAGCAGTACTTC
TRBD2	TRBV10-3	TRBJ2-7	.	CAIRTLSGSSEQYF	TGTGCCATCAGGACCCTTAGCGGGAGTAGCGAGCAGTACTTC
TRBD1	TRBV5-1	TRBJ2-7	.	CASSIDRGIYYEQYF	TGCGCCAGCAGCATTGACAGGGGGATCTACTACGAGCAGTACTTC
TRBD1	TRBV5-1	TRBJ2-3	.	CATQGQGGDTQYF	TGCGCCACCCAGGGACAGGGAGGGGATACGCAGTATTTT
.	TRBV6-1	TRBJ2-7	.	CASSEGYYYEQYF	TGTGCCAGCAGTGAAGGTTATTACTACGAGCAGTACTTC
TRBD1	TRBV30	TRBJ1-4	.	CAWSDPGTGFRNEKLFF	TGTGCCTGGAGTGACCCCGGGACAGGGTTTCGGAATGAAAAACTGTTTTTT
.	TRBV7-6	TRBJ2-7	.	CASTQGGEQYF	TGTGCCAGCACCCAAGGCGGCGAGCAGTACTTC
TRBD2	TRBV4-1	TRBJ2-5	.	CASSQRPPLGGRAETQYF	TGCGCCAGCAGCCAAAGACCCCCACTAGGCGGGAGGGCGGAGACCCAGTACTTC
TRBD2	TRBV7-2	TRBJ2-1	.	CASSLSGTYNEQFF	TGTGCCAGCAGCTTAAGCGGGACCTACAATGAGCAGTTCTTC
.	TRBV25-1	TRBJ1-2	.	CASSETGFVGYTF	TGTGCCAGCAGTGAGACAGGTTTCGTTGGCTACACCTTC
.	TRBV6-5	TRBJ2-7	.	CASSDYITYEQYF	TGTGCCAGCAGCGACTACATCACCTACGAGCAGTACTTC
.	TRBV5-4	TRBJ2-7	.	CASSLGGLYEQYF	TGTGCCAGCAGCTTGGGGGGACTTTACGAGCAGTACTTC
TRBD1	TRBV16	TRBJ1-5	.	CASSSTRDRGNQPQHF	TGTGCCAGCAGCTCTACCCGGGACAGGGGGAATCAGCCCCAGCATTTT